These 17 T cell receptor beta chains were all obtained from the same sample, sequenced in a study of a mutant IDH1 vaccine in newly diagnosed glioma. This table comes from immunoSEQ multiplex PCR, and its TCRdb copy is limited to in-frame clones, with some not included. The sample includes approximately 50,000 clones, more than 75% of them seen just once. Described time point: week 23, last vaccination. Mutant IDH1 20-mer peptide, at 300 ug, made up each vaccine dose, with topical imiquimod. Antigens of these TCRs are unknown. This sample comprised PBMCs, obtained from a glioma patient whose treatment included an IDH1 peptide vaccine. The receptors were sampled from a man in his forties with glioma.

This sequence joins TRBV4-1 and TRBJ1-1; D unclear. V gave up 7 bases and J gave up 0 bases, with 12 bases separating them. Germline V gives CDR1 MGHRA, CDR2 YSYEKL. This CDR3 contains 14 residues. The CDR3 sequence: CASTRHLLNTEAFF. CDR3 sequence (DNA): TGCGCCAGCACTCGACACCTTTTGAACACTGAAGCTTTCTTT.

The rearrangement links TRBV6-6 to TRBJ1-3; 7 bases agree with TRBD1. The CDR3 totals 15 residues. CDR1 and CDR2 (germline): MNHNY, SVGAGI (reference sequence). Trimming cost V 0 bases and J 8 bases; bases outside gene matches: 7. The CDR3 nucleotides read TGTGCCAGCAGTTACTCGATAAGGGGGCAGGACACCATATATTTT. It yields the protein CASSYSIRGQDTIYF.

This clone was counted once. This chain joins TRBV18 and TRBJ2-1; 7 bases match TRBD1. CDR3 length: 15 amino acids. With V trimmed by 5 bases and J by 9 bases, 13 bases remained unmatched. The germline V gene encodes CDR1 KGHSH and CDR2 LQKENI. For the CDR3, the DNA is TGTGCCAGCTCATTGACAGGGCAAAGTACGGTTGAGCAGTTCTTC. It codes for CASSLTGQSTVEQFF.

This chain links TRBV6-1 with TRBJ2-7; the D is unclear. The CDR3 totals 12 residues. Trimming pared 3 bases from V and 6 bases from J, leaving 9 bases between. CDR1 and CDR2 from the germline V gene are MNHNS and SASEGT. The CDR3 region has the DNA TGTGCCAGCAGTGACTTGCTTCTCGAGCAGTACTTC. This translates into CASSDLLLEQYF.

V is TRBV27 and J is TRBJ1-2; possibly TRBD1 for D (6 bases). V gave up 0 bases and J gave up 5 bases, with 16 bases separating them. The CDR3 spans 16 residues. The V gene's germline CDR1 is MNHEY and CDR2 SMNVEV (reference sequence). CDR3 residues: CASSLSLTGRGYGYTF. The CDR3 region has the DNA TGTGCCAGCAGTTTATCTCTTACAGGGAGGGGGTATGGCTACACCTTC.

The CDR3 bases are TGTGCCAGCAGCCCGCGGACAGGGGGCACAGATACGCAGTATTTT. As protein: CASSPRTGGTDTQYF. This chain joins TRBV7-9 and TRBJ2-3; 9 bases fit TRBD1. J lost 1 base, V lost 5 bases, and 4 bases had no gene match. This CDR3 has 15 amino acids. CDR1 SEHNR and CDR2 FQNEAQ come from the germline V gene (reference sequence).

This clone was detected only once. V and J are TRBV7-9 and TRBJ2-7; 7 nucleotides agree with TRBD2. Trimming cost V 5 bases and J 2 bases; bases outside gene matches: 6. The V gene's germline CDR1 is SEHNR and CDR2 FQNEAQ (reference sequence). The CDR3 totals 14 residues. CDR3 residues: CASSLTAGAYEQYF. Written as DNA, the CDR3 is TGTGCCAGCAGCCTGACTGCGGGGGCCTACGAGCAGTACTTC.

The chain employs TRBV5-1 and TRBJ1-1, with D possibly being TRBD1 (5 bases). V lost 4 bases and J 0 bases, leaving 13 bases between the germline ends. The V gene's germline CDR1 is SGHRS and CDR2 YFSETQ. This CDR3 comprises 15 residues. DNA of the CDR3: TGCGCCAGCAGCCCGGAGCAGGGTCTGAACACTGAAGCTTTCTTT. Residues: CASSPEQGLNTEAFF. The full variable domain, completed using reference TRBV5-1 and TRBJ1-1, is KAGVTQTPRYLIKTRGQQVTLSCSPISGHRSVSWYQQTPGQGLQFLFEYFSETQRNKGNFPGRFSGRQFSNSRSEMNVSTLELGDSALYLCASSPEQGLNTEAFFGQGTRLTVV.

This clone was seen just once. The gene calls are TRBV9 and TRBJ2-7, with a tentative D call TRBD2 (6 bases). CDR3 length: 12 amino acids. Germline values: CDR1 SGDLS, CDR2 YYNGEE. Trimming removed 7 bases from V and 3 bases from J, with 11 bases in between. CDR3 coding DNA: TGTGCCAGCTCGGGACTGGGCTACGAGCAGTACTTC. It encodes CASSGLGYEQYF.

The chain employs TRBV6-5 and TRBJ2-1; the D gene is possibly TRBD2 (6 bases). This CDR3 is built from 13 residues. The V and J ends lost 7 bases and 9 bases respectively, with 16 bases between them. Germline CDR1 reads MNHEY; CDR2 reads SVGAGI. CDR3 in amino acids: CASTLTRHGEQFF. CDR3 DNA: TGTGCCAGCACCCTGACTAGACATGGTGAGCAGTTCTTC.

This chain joins TRBV4-3 and TRBJ1-5; the D is unclear. This CDR3 region has 13 residues. Between the trimmed V and J ends, which lost 0 bases and 6 bases, there was a span of 6 bases. Germline V gene lookup returns CDR1 LGHNA and CDR2 YSLEER. The CDR3 DNA reads TGCGCCAGCAGCCAAGATCAGAGTCAGCCCCAGCATTTT. Translation: CASSQDQSQPQHF.

The chain joins TRBV5-1 to TRBJ1-1; possibly TRBD1 for D (6 bases). Deletions cut 1 base from V and 4 bases from J, with 8 bases between. The germline V gene encodes CDR1 SGHRS and CDR2 YFSETQ. The CDR3 is 13 amino acids. CDR3 DNA sequence: TGCGCCAGCAGCTTGACAGGGCCCACTGAAGCTTTCTTT. Translating it yields CASSLTGPTEAFF.

The table lists this clone with a count of one. The chain joins TRBV9 to TRBJ1-2; possible D gene TRBD1, 6 bases. Trimming left V 0 bases short and J 5 bases short, with 14 bases between. The CDR3 loop spans 15 amino acids. CDR1 SGDLS and CDR2 YYNGEE come from the germline V gene. The CDR3 loop is CASSVDGGREYGYTF. As DNA, the CDR3 is TGTGCCAGCAGCGTAGACGGGGGGCGCGAGTATGGCTACACCTTC.

V gene TRBV5-4 combines with J gene TRBJ2-1; TRBD2 agrees at 9 bases. The CDR3 sequence is 17 residues long. The junction had 13 bases not matched to a gene; V was cut back by 4 bases and J by 5 bases. The germline V gene encodes CDR1 SGHNT and CDR2 YYREEE (reference sequence). This CDR3 is CASSPGTSRPDHNEQFF. The DNA for the CDR3 is TGTGCCAGCAGCCCAGGGACTAGCAGGCCCGACCACAATGAGCAGTTCTTC. The whole variable domain, remainder taken from reference TRBV5-4 and TRBJ2-1, is ETGVTQSPTHLIKTRGQQVTLRCSSQSGHNTVSWYQQALGQGPQFIFQYYREEENGRGNFPPRFSGLQFPNYSSELNVNALELDDSALYLCASSPGTSRPDHNEQFFGPGTRLTVL.

V is TRBV20-1 and J is TRBJ1-5; D uncertain. The CDR3 length is 11 residues. Trimming stripped 0 bases from V and 4 bases from J, with 1 base between. Per germline, CDR1 DFQATT and CDR2 SNEGSKA (reference sequence). This chain's CDR3 is CSARENQPQHF. Here the CDR3 DNA reads TGCAGTGCTAGAGAAAATCAGCCCCAGCATTTT.

V usage is TRBV5-1 and J usage is TRBJ2-1, with 12 bases fitting TRBD2. V lost 5 bases, J lost 10 bases, and 7 bases stayed unmatched. Germline V lookup: CDR1 SGHRS, CDR2 YFSETQ. CDR3 size: 14 residues. CDR3 nucleotides: TGCGCCAGCAGACAGACTAGCGGGAGTCACGAGCAGTTCTTC. Its protein is CASRQTSGSHEQFF.

This sequence joins TRBV5-6 and TRBJ2-3; D may be TRBD2 (6 bases). The CDR3 contains 15 residues. The V gene's germline CDR1 is SGHDT and CDR2 YYEEEE. Trimming left V 4 bases short and J 1 base short, with 13 bases between. The CDR3, as DNA: TGTGCCAGCAGCCTCCCGGCGGGGCGCACAGATACGCAGTATTTT. Translated, it gives CASSLPAGRTDTQYF. Variable domain in full (rest from reference TRBV5-6 and TRBJ2-3): DAGVTQSPTHLIKTRGQQVTLRCSPKSGHDTVSWYQQALGQGPQFIFQYYEEEERQRGNFPDRFSGHQFPNYSSELNVNALLLGDSALYLCASSLPAGRTDTQYFGPGTRLTVL.